These 11 T cell receptor beta chains were all obtained from the same sample, sequenced in a study of chemoradiotherapy in HPV16-positive cancers. Data came from immunoSEQ multiplex PCR; TCRdb stores just in-frame clones and leaves some out. The sample consists of about 12,000 clones, 86% of them appearing once. Here the sequenced sample was blood, taken from a patient who underwent chemoradiotherapy. The receptors shown here come from a human donor with HPV-associated anogenital cancer.

In DNA, the CDR3 is TGTGCCAGCAGCTTCGGACAGGGGGCTAAAGAGACCCAGTACTTC. Its protein is CASSFGQGAKETQYF. This chain joins TRBV7-6 and TRBJ2-5, with 11 bases aligning to TRBD1. In germline, CDR1 is SGHVS, CDR2 FNYEAQ. The length of the CDR3 is 15 residues. The V gene end was trimmed by 3 bases and the J gene end by 3 bases; junction bases not matched to a gene: 3. The whole variable domain, remainder taken from reference TRBV7-6 and TRBJ2-5, is GAGVSQSPRYKVTKRGQDVALRCDPISGHVSLYWYRQALGQGPEFLTYFNYEAQQDKSGLPNDRFSAERPEGSISTLTIQRTEQRDSAMYRCASSFGQGAKETQYFGPGTRLLVL.

This chain joins TRBV15 and TRBJ1-2; no clear D gene. The CDR3 totals 13 residues. Trimming stripped 5 bases from V and 6 bases from J, with 13 bases between. Germline V gives CDR1 LNHNV, CDR2 YYDKDF (reference sequence). DNA of the CDR3: TGTGCCACCAGCCGCTCAGTGATTGATGGCTACACCTTC. It specifies CATSRSVIDGYTF. Together with reference TRBV15 and TRBJ1-2, the CDR3 gives the full variable domain: DAMVIQNPRYQVTQFGKPVTLSCSQTLNHNVMYWYQQKSSQAPKLLFHYYDKDFNNEADTPDNFQSRRPNTSFCFLDIRSPGLGDTAMYLCATSRSVIDGYTFGSGTRLTVV.

CDR3 in amino acids: CASNVRTAYGYTF. DNA for the CDR3: TGTGCCAGCAACGTCCGGACAGCCTATGGCTACACCTTC. The genes are TRBV5-4 and TRBJ1-2; maybe TRBD1 (6 bases). CDR1 is SGHNT, CDR2 YYREEE, per germline (reference sequence). The V gene lost 6 bases and the J gene lost 4 bases, with 13 bases spanning the gap. CDR3 size: 13 residues. Full variable domain (remainder filled in from reference TRBV5-4 and TRBJ1-2): ETGVTQSPTHLIKTRGQQVTLRCSSQSGHNTVSWYQQALGQGPQFIFQYYREEENGRGNFPPRFSGLQFPNYSSELNVNALELDDSALYLCASNVRTAYGYTFGSGTRLTVV.

This chain connects TRBV19 to TRBJ2-1; 8 bases are a match to TRBD2. The CDR3 loop spans 15 amino acids. CDR1 is LNHDA and CDR2 is SQIVND in the germline V gene (reference sequence). V shed 1 base and J 2 bases; nucleotides not matched to a gene: 1. In nucleotides, the CDR3 is TGTGCCAGTAGTATAGCGGGGGGGGCCTACAATGAGCAGTTCTTC. Its protein is CASSIAGGAYNEQFF. Complete variable domain (other parts from reference TRBV19 and TRBJ2-1): DGGITQSPKYLFRKEGQNVTLSCEQNLNHDAMYWYRQDPGQGLRLIYYSQIVNDFQKGDIAEGYSVSREKKESFPLTVTSAQKNPTAFYLCASSIAGGAYNEQFFGPGTRLTVL.

The gene calls are TRBV6-5 and TRBJ2-4, with 13 bases fitting TRBD2. V lost 6 bases and J lost 8; bases outside the gene matches: 1. CDR3 length equals 13 residues. Germline-derived CDR1 and CDR2 are MNHEY and SVGAGI. CDR3 amino acids: CASRLAGGDIQYF. CDR3 sequence (DNA): TGTGCCAGCAGACTAGCGGGAGGGGACATTCAGTACTTC.

The rearrangement links TRBV6-6 to TRBJ1-1; TRBD1 matches at 7 bases. CDR1 is MNHNY and CDR2 is SVGAGI in the germline V gene (reference sequence). Unmatched junction bases numbered 5, after V lost 6 bases and J lost 4 bases. The CDR3 is 13 amino acids. CDR3: CASRSSGGTEAFF. In DNA form, the CDR3 reads TGTGCCAGCAGAAGCTCAGGGGGCACTGAAGCTTTCTTT.

The V gene is TRBV5-8, the J gene TRBJ1-2; D call uncertain. The V and J ends lost 4 bases and 1 base respectively, with 5 bases between them. The germline V gene encodes CDR1 SGHTS and CDR2 YDEGEE. This CDR3 is 12 amino acids long. The chain's CDR3 is CASSPDNYGYTF. In DNA form, the CDR3 reads TGTGCCAGCAGCCCCGATAACTATGGCTACACCTTC.

The chain joins TRBV5-1 to TRBJ1-3, with 10 bases fitting TRBD1. This CDR3 is built from 16 residues. Germline V gene data show CDR1 as SGHRS and CDR2 as YFSETQ. After removal of 2 bases from V and 1 base from J, the junction contained 3 bases not matched to a gene. The CDR3 coding sequence is TGCGCCAGCAGCTTCGGACAGGGGGGTTCTGGAAACACCATATATTTT. Its protein product is CASSFGQGGSGNTIYF.

For this clone: Other DNA sequences in this specimen translate into the identical CDR3. V gene TRBV10-3 combines with J gene TRBJ1-3; no firm D call. Looked up from germline, CDR1 is ENHRY and CDR2 is SYGVKD. Trimming cost V 4 bases and J 0 bases, with 4 bases left between them. The CDR3 loop spans 13 amino acids. CDR3 coding DNA: TGTGCCATCAGTGGGGACTCTGGAAACACCATATATTTT. This gives the protein CAISGDSGNTIYF.

J is TRBJ2-7 and V is TRBV19, with D maybe TRBD1 (6 bases). Per germline, CDR1 LNHDA and CDR2 SQIVND (reference sequence). V dropped 9 bases and J dropped 2 bases, with 11 bases sitting between them. This CDR3 comprises 12 residues. The CDR3: CASSRGPYEQYF. The CDR3 region has the DNA TGTGCCAGCAGCAGGGGTCCCTACGAGCAGTACTTC.

The V call is TRBV6-6, the J call TRBJ1-6; 7 bases are shared with TRBD1. The V and J ends lost 6 bases and 6 bases, in that order; junction bases with no gene match: 11. From germline, CDR1 is MNHNY and CDR2 SVGAGI (reference sequence). The CDR3 consists of 16 residues. CDR3 sequence reads: CASSTEGQRGNSPLHF. The DNA of the CDR3 is TGTGCCAGCAGCACCGAGGGACAGCGGGGTAATTCACCCCTCCACTTT.